This entry describes one T cell receptor beta chain. The sample is drawn from a study of blood T cell repertoires in COVID-19. About the research overall: Spain, Italy and the United States supplied samples that represented acute and convalescent COVID-19. From T cells, B-cell-depleted T cells, or PBMCs came the material, which was cDNA or gDNA.

Participants were placed into cohorts based on the clinical history they reported. V lost 3 bases to trimming and J lost 4 bases; unmatched junction nucleotides: 3. There are 15 residues in the CDR3. Germline V gene data show CDR1 as SGHTA and CDR2 as FQGTGA. Data came from immunoSEQ multiplex PCR; TCRdb stores just in-frame clones and leaves some out. Of 130,000 to 150,000 clones detected, around 87% appear once; the ten largest clones hold more than 1%. Material for sequencing was PBMCs or T cells enriched from blood (not recorded which). The gene calls are TRBV7-3 and TRBJ2-1; 10 nucleotides agree with TRBD2. The receptor's source is a woman aged 25 to 39 with acute COVID-19. The CDR3 spells CASSFLAGVYNEQFF. In DNA form, the CDR3 reads TGTGCCAGCAGCTTCCTAGCGGGAGTGTACAATGAGCAGTTCTTC.